The present T cell receptor beta chain was sequenced within a study of radiation and T cells in renal cell carcinoma. Stated time point: blood 2 weeks post-SBRT. Stated treatment: 15 Gy SBRT to primary tumor, nephrectomy 4 weeks later. Trimming took 7 bases from V and 2 from J, leaving 11 bases between them. The V gene's germline CDR1 is LNHDA and CDR2 SQIVND (reference sequence). This CDR3 comprises 13 residues. Assay used: immunoSEQ multiplex PCR; TCRdb lists only in-frame clones, some missing. This table holds over 60,000 clones, 80% to 90% found once. The receptor was derived from a woman in her forties or fifties with renal cell carcinoma. The chain joins TRBV19 to TRBJ1-2, with D tentatively TRBD1 (5 bases). The specimen comprised blood, sampled from a patient whose treatment included radiotherapy and nephrectomy. The CDR3 DNA sequence: TGTGCCAGTATTTCGGGGGGAAACTATGGCTACACCTTC. Its protein product is CASISGGNYGYTF.